This entry lists 8 T cell receptor beta chains sequenced from one sample in a study of identical twins. One entry per CDR3 protein results from TCRdb running MiXCR on the 5' RACE reads. The sample yields 350,000 to 400,000 distinct CDR3 sequences, 7% to 9.5% seen once. The source material was naive T cells sorted from blood. The receptors stem from a woman between 50 and 59 years old in good health.

This clonotype was seen only a few times. V is TRBV28 and J is TRBJ1-4; tentative D call: TRBD1 (5 bases). Per the germline V gene, CDR1 is MDHEN and CDR2 is SYDVKM. V lost 3 bases and J lost 8, with 10 bases in between. The CDR3 loop spans 13 amino acids. CDR3 sequence (DNA): TGTGCCAGCAGTTTTAGAGGGGACGAAAAACTGTTTTTT. Its translation: CASSFRGDEKLFF.

This clonotype was detected ten times or more. This chain uses TRBV7-2 with TRBJ2-4; 12 nucleotides agree with TRBD1. This CDR3 is built from 18 residues. The V gene's germline CDR1 is SGHTA and CDR2 FQGNSA. V lost 1 base and J lost 1; bases outside the gene matches: 5. The CDR3 is CASSLGPGQGAAKNIQYF. Written as DNA, the CDR3 is TGTGCCAGCAGCTTAGGGCCGGGACAGGGGGCGGCCAAAAACATTCAGTACTTC.

V is TRBV29-1 and J is TRBJ2-5; TRBD1 agrees at 8 bases. J was trimmed by 5 bases and V by 7 bases; bases with no gene match: 9. The CDR3 runs to 13 residues. Germline V gene sequence: CDR1 SQVTM, CDR2 ANQGSEA. CDR3 amino acids: CSGYRGSSETQYF. CDR3 in DNA: TGCAGCGGATACAGGGGGTCATCGGAGACCCAGTACTTC.

This clonotype was counted only a few times. This sequence joins TRBV7-6 and TRBJ2-2; 9 nucleotides match TRBD2. V was clipped by 5 bases and J by 2 bases; unmatched bases: 9. The V gene's germline CDR1 is SGHVS and CDR2 FNYEAQ. The CDR3 runs 17 residues. CDR3 DNA sequence: TGTGCCAGCAGCCCCTGGGGTAGCGGGAGTAACACCGGGGAGCTGTTTTTT. It encodes CASSPWGSGSNTGELFF.

This clonotype was observed at least ten times. The chain employs TRBV24-1 and TRBJ1-3; unclear D gene. Trimming removed 3 bases at V and 0 bases at J, with 5 bases between. The CDR3 contains 14 residues. The V gene's germline CDR1 is KGHDR and CDR2 SFDVKD. The CDR3 sequence is CATSDGNSGNTIYF. In nucleotides, the CDR3 is TGTGCCACCAGTGATGGGAACTCTGGAAACACCATATATTTT.

V gene TRBV20-1 combines with J gene TRBJ2-5; a possible D gene is TRBD2 (6 bases). The germline V and J ends were trimmed by 5 bases and 4 bases, with 20 bases remaining between them. The CDR3 is 15 residues long. Germline CDR1 and CDR2: DFQATT and SNEGSKA (reference sequence). The CDR3 sequence: CSAPSRRDSLETQYF. The CDR3 nucleotides read TGCAGTGCTCCATCAAGACGGGACTCCCTAGAGACCCAGTACTTC.

The rearrangement links TRBV4-1 to TRBJ2-7, with TRBD1 matching 7 bases. Germline CDR1 is MGHRA and CDR2 is YSYEKL. With 2 bases clipped from V and 0 bases from J, the junction kept 4 bases outside the gene matches. The CDR3 totals 15 residues. The chain's CDR3 is CASSQRGQSSYEQYV. The DNA for the CDR3 is TGCGCCAGCAGCCAAAGGGGACAGAGCTCCTACGAGCAGTACGTC.

This clonotype was picked up many times. The chain has TRBV27 and TRBJ2-1; 10 nucleotides align to TRBD2. Unmatched junction bases numbered 5, after V lost 2 bases and J lost 4 bases. Per germline, CDR1 MNHEY and CDR2 SMNVEV (reference sequence). The CDR3 consists of 16 residues. This CDR3 reads CASSLPPSGSYNEQFF. The CDR3 nucleotides read TGTGCCAGCAGTTTACCACCTAGCGGGAGTTACAATGAGCAGTTCTTC.